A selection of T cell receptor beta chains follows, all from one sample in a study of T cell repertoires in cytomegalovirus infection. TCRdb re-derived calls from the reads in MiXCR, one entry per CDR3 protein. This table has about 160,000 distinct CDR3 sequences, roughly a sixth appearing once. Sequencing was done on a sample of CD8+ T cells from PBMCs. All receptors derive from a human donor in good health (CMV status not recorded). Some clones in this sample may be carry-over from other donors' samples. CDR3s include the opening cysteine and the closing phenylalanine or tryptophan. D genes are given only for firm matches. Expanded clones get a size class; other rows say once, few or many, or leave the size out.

CDR3: CASGWRTTYEQYF
DNA: TGTGCCAGCGGGTGGAGGACAACCTACGAGCAGTACTTC
D: -
V: TRBV28
size: many
J: TRBJ2-7

CDR3: CASTEGGPQYF
DNA: TGTGCCAGCACTGAGGGAGGCCCCCAGTACTTC
D: -
V: TRBV6-2/TRBV6-3
size: -
J: TRBJ2-5

CDR3: CASSSQGRGYTEAFF
DNA: TGTGCCAGCAGCTCCCAAGGTCGGGGGTACACTGAAGCTTTCTTT
D: -
V: TRBV12-3/TRBV12-4
size: -
J: TRBJ1-1

CDR3: CASSFAASGGVEQYF
DNA: TGTGCCAGCAGCTTTGCGGCTAGCGGGGGTGTGGAGCAGTACTTC
D: TRBD2
V: TRBV7-9
size: -
J: TRBJ2-7

CDR3: CASSSKPGYDTGELFF
DNA: TGTGCCAGCAGCTCGAAACCAGGGTACGACACCGGGGAGCTGTTTTTT
D: -
V: TRBV7-9
size: -
J: TRBJ2-2

CDR3: CASSSGGDHNEQFF
DNA: TGTGCCAGCAGCTCAGGCGGGGACCACAATGAGCAGTTCTTC
D: -
V: TRBV27
size: few
J: TRBJ2-1

CDR3: CASSTPTSGRSYEQYF
DNA: TGTGCCAGCAGCACGCCCACTAGCGGGAGATCCTACGAGCAGTACTTC
D: TRBD2
V: TRBV7-2
size: few
J: TRBJ2-7

CDR3: CASSQDKVPHGGNGYTF
DNA: TGCGCCAGCAGCCAAGATAAGGTCCCACACGGGGGGAACGGCTACACCTTC
D: -
V: TRBV4-1
size: -
J: TRBJ1-2

CDR3: CASRPEAGDYEQYF
DNA: TGTGCCAGCAGACCCGAGGCGGGGGACTACGAGCAGTACTTC
D: TRBD2
V: TRBV6-2/TRBV6-3
size: few
J: TRBJ2-7

CDR3: CASSFVGGNTEAFF
DNA: TGTGCCAGCAGTTTTGTAGGGGGGAACACTGAAGCTTTCTTT
D: -
V: TRBV28
size: -
J: TRBJ1-1

CDR3: CASTLAGGPNYEQYF
DNA: TGTGCCAGCACCCTAGCGGGAGGGCCTAACTACGAGCAGTACTTC
D: TRBD2
V: TRBV6-2/TRBV6-3
size: -
J: TRBJ2-7

CDR3: CASGPGADTQYF
DNA: TGTGCCAGCGGGCCAGGGGCAGATACGCAGTATTTT
D: -
V: TRBV5-6
size: -
J: TRBJ2-3

CDR3: CASKGHLGTEAFF
DNA: TGTGCCAGCAAAGGTCACCTGGGCACTGAAGCTTTCTTT
D: -
V: TRBV6-1
size: -
J: TRBJ1-1

CDR3: CASSRPESGNTIYF
DNA: TGTGCCAGCAGCCGGCCGGAATCTGGAAACACCATATATTTT
D: -
V: TRBV5-4
size: -
J: TRBJ1-3

CDR3: CASSLDVREQFF
DNA: TGTGCCAGCAGCTTAGACGTTAGGGAGCAGTTCTTC
D: -
V: TRBV7-9
size: few
J: TRBJ2-1

CDR3: CASSFSRVMSTDTQYF
DNA: TGTGCCAGCAGCTTCTCCAGGGTGATGTCGACAGATACGCAGTATTTT
D: -
V: TRBV7-2
size: -
J: TRBJ2-3

CDR3: CASGTHVGGRFGANVLTF
DNA: TGTGCCAGCGGGACCCACGTGGGGGGGCGCTTTGGGGCCAACGTCCTGACTTTC
D: -
V: TRBV7-8
size: -
J: TRBJ2-6

CDR3: CASSLYVTDTEAFF
DNA: TGTGCCAGCAGCTTGTACGTTACGGACACTGAAGCTTTCTTT
D: -
V: TRBV7-3
size: few
J: TRBJ1-1

CDR3: CASRGQVEAFF
DNA: TGCGCCAGCAGAGGACAGGTTGAGGCTTTCTTT
D: TRBD1
V: TRBV10-2
size: -
J: TRBJ1-1

CDR3: CASRVDRAGGYTF
DNA: TGTGCCAGCAGAGTTGACAGGGCGGGTGGCTACACCTTC
D: TRBD1
V: TRBV12-3/TRBV12-4
size: -
J: TRBJ1-2

CDR3: CSAPGTSGYNEQFF
DNA: TGCAGTGCTCCAGGGACTAGCGGATACAATGAGCAGTTCTTC
D: TRBD2
V: TRBV20-1
size: -
J: TRBJ2-1

CDR3: CATSDSRGPLDEQFF
DNA: TGTGCCACCAGTGACTCTCGGGGCCCCTTGGATGAGCAGTTCTTC
D: -
V: TRBV24-1
size: few
J: TRBJ2-1

CDR3: CASKPGTGLYEQYF
DNA: TGTGCCAGCAAACCCGGGACAGGGCTCTACGAGCAGTACTTC
D: TRBD1
V: TRBV28
size: -
J: TRBJ2-7

CDR3: CASSLYQSQGTYEQYF
DNA: TGTGCCAGCAGCTTATATCAGTCACAAGGGACCTACGAGCAGTACTTC
D: -
V: TRBV7-2
size: -
J: TRBJ2-7

CDR3: CATNDGDYEQYF
DNA: TGTGCCACCAATGACGGAGACTACGAGCAGTACTTC
D: -
V: TRBV25-1
size: few
J: TRBJ2-7

CDR3: CASIRGGEQYF
DNA: TGTGCCAGCATAAGGGGCGGGGAGCAGTACTTC
D: -
V: TRBV12-3/TRBV12-4
size: few
J: TRBJ2-7